A single sample is the source of the 27 T cell receptor beta chains below, sequenced in a study of OX40 agonist ivuxolimab in advanced cancers. Assay: immunoSEQ multiplex PCR; the TCRdb copy retains only in-frame clones and omits some. There are fewer than 95,000 clones in the sample; roughly 80% occur only once, and 5.5% to 8.5% lies in the top ten. The sequences come from CD4+ or CD8+ T cells sorted from blood, collected in a trial of the OX40 agonist ivuxolimab. The receptors derive from an adult with an advanced solid tumor such as melanoma, head and neck, liver or kidney cancer.

This chain uses TRBV7-9 with TRBJ1-1; 7 bases align to TRBD1. Germline V gene sequence: CDR1 SEHNR, CDR2 FQNEAQ (reference sequence). This CDR3 is 13 amino acids long. Trimming cost V 2 bases and J 5 bases; bases outside gene matches: 2. CDR3 nucleotides: TGTGCCAGCAGCTTATCACAGGGGACTGAAGCTTTCTTT. Protein: CASSLSQGTEAFF.

The chain is built from TRBV11-2 and TRBJ2-1; D is uncertain. CDR3 length: 13 residues. The V and J ends lost 6 bases and 7 bases respectively, with 13 bases between them. Germline loops: CDR1 SGHAT, CDR2 FQNNGV. The DNA of the CDR3 is TGTGCCAGCAGGCGGACCTCTTGGAATGAGCAGTTCTTC. Amino acids: CASRRTSWNEQFF.

J is TRBJ1-5 and V is TRBV19, with TRBD1 matching 11 bases. The CDR3 consists of 16 residues. The V segment lost 10 bases and the J segment 3 bases; nucleotides outside the gene matches: 11. Germline CDR1 is LNHDA and CDR2 is SQIVND (reference sequence). The CDR3 DNA sequence: TGTGCCACCGGTCTCGGGACAGGGGGACTCAATCAGCCCCAGCATTTT. It codes for CATGLGTGGLNQPQHF.

This clone has only one observation. This chain connects TRBV6-1 to TRBJ2-7; D is unresolved. The CDR3 contains 15 residues. The germline gives CDR1 MNHNS, CDR2 SASEGT. Trimming pared 1 base from V and 2 bases from J, leaving 12 bases between. CDR3 protein: CASSEGPPITYEQYV. DNA of the CDR3: TGTGCCAGCAGTGAAGGTCCTCCCATAACCTACGAGCAGTACGTC.

This chain uses TRBV30 with TRBJ1-1; D may be TRBD1 (5 bases). Germline assignment: CDR1 GTSNPN and CDR2 SVGIG (reference sequence). CDR3 length: 14 residues. V lost 3 bases and J lost 0, with 11 bases in between. CDR3 residues: CAWREWGLNTEAFF. CDR3 sequence (DNA): TGTGCCTGGAGGGAGTGGGGACTGAACACTGAAGCTTTCTTT.

The V gene is TRBV4-3, the J gene TRBJ2-3; D ambiguous. Germline CDR1 reads LGHNA; CDR2 reads YSLEER. This CDR3 region has 14 residues. The germline V and J ends were trimmed by 0 bases and 2 bases, with 6 bases remaining between them. The CDR3 nucleotides are TGCGCCAGCAGCCAAGATCGATACACAGATACGCAGTATTTT. Protein sequence: CASSQDRYTDTQYF.

A single count supports this clone. The gene calls are TRBV19 and TRBJ1-5; D is perhaps TRBD1 (6 bases). Trimming shortened V by 6 bases and J by 5 bases, and 14 bases separated the two germline ends. Germline V gene lookup returns CDR1 LNHDA and CDR2 SQIVND (reference sequence). The CDR3 covers 14 residues. The DNA for the CDR3 is TGTGCCAGTAGACTACAGGGAGGGGATCAGCCCCAGCATTTT. This sequence encodes CASRLQGGDQPQHF.

The rearrangement links TRBV9 to TRBJ2-2; D not certain. CDR1 and CDR2 (germline): SGDLS, YYNGEE. V was clipped by 3 bases and J by 3 bases, with 15 bases between them. The CDR3 has 16 amino acids. In DNA, the CDR3 is TGTGCCAGCAGCGACCCTTTGTGGGCTTACACCGGGGAGCTGTTTTTT. This codes for CASSDPLWAYTGELFF.

In its sample, this clone was seen many times. The chain combines TRBV28 with TRBJ1-2; D might be TRBD1 (6 bases). This CDR3 spans 14 amino acids. V lost 2 bases and J 4 bases, leaving 11 bases between the germline ends. Germline lookup yields CDR1 MDHEN and CDR2 SYDVKM. The CDR3 coding sequence is TGTGCCAGCAGTTTAGTTGGGGGCTTCTATGGCTACACCTTC. The encoded protein is CASSLVGGFYGYTF.

The genes are TRBV19 and TRBJ2-4, with D unclear. The CDR3 is made up of 15 amino acids. CDR1 and CDR2 (germline): LNHDA, SQIVND (reference sequence). V lost 3 bases to trimming and J lost 0 bases, with 9 bases between them. DNA for the CDR3: TGTGCCAGTAGTATTCGGTGGGGAGCCAAAAACATTCAGTACTTC. Protein sequence: CASSIRWGAKNIQYF.

The CDR3 DNA is TGTGCCAGCTCACCACCGTCTGGAAAGGTCACAGATACGCAGTATTTT. It translates to CASSPPSGKVTDTQYF. The rearrangement uses TRBV18 and TRBJ2-3, with D unclear. Germline V gives CDR1 KGHSH, CDR2 LQKENI. V was clipped by 0 bases and J by 2 bases, with 12 bases between them. The CDR3 runs to 16 residues. The full variable domain, with the rest looked up from reference TRBV18 and TRBJ2-3, is NAGVMQNPRHLVRRRGQEARLRCSPMKGHSHVYWYRQLPEEGLKFMVYLQKENIIDESGMPKERFSAEFPKEGPSILRIQQVVRGDSAAYFCASSPPSGKVTDTQYFGPGTRLTVL.

This clone showed up just once. The chain has TRBV9 and TRBJ2-3; 11 nucleotides match TRBD2. CDR1 is SGDLS and CDR2 is YYNGEE in the germline V gene. J gave up 7 bases and V 3 bases, and 7 bases lay outside the gene matches. The CDR3 has 15 amino acids. In nucleotides, the CDR3 is TGTGCCAGCAGCGACGGACTAGCGGGTACCTATACGCAGTATTTT. Residues: CASSDGLAGTYTQYF.

This CDR3 is CASSVNRAGDEQYV. In DNA, the CDR3 is TGTGCCAGCAGTGTGAACAGGGCCGGGGACGAGCAGTACGTC. The genes are TRBV6-1 and TRBJ2-7, with D perhaps matching TRBD1 (6 bases). The CDR3 runs to 14 residues. The V end was cut by 4 bases, the J end by 5 bases, with 15 bases between. The germline CDR1 and CDR2 sequences are MNHNS and SASEGT.

The chain has TRBV6-6 and TRBJ1-5, with D possibly TRBD1 on 6 matching bases. The V gene's germline CDR1 is MNHNY and CDR2 SVGAGI (reference sequence). V shed 8 bases and J shed 6 bases, with 20 bases lying between them. This CDR3 has 15 residues. The CDR3 sequence is CASSPKGQGSQPQHF. DNA of the CDR3: TGTGCCAGCTCCCCCAAAGGGCAGGGGAGTCAGCCCCAGCATTTT.

This chain links TRBV7-6 with TRBJ2-7; TRBD2 is a possible D gene (6 bases). V was trimmed by 4 bases and J by 3 bases, leaving 19 bases between them. The germline CDR1 and CDR2 sequences are SGHVS and FNYEAQ. This CDR3 comprises 16 residues. CDR3 bases: TGTGCCAGCAGCTCACCGACGCGGGACGGAAACTACGAGCAGTACTTC. Amino acids: CASSSPTRDGNYEQYF.

This chain connects TRBV27 to TRBJ2-5; 11 positions match TRBD2. This CDR3 comprises 15 residues. With V trimmed by 8 bases and J by 1 base, 6 bases remained unmatched. In germline, CDR1 is MNHEY, CDR2 SMNVEV (reference sequence). CDR3 residues: CASGRTSGSQETQYF. In DNA form, the CDR3 reads TGTGCCAGCGGCCGGACTAGCGGGTCCCAAGAGACCCAGTACTTC.

CDR3 in DNA: TGTGCCAGCAGCTACAGCTCCTACAATGAGCAGTTCTTC. Encoded protein: CASSYSSYNEQFF. The gene calls are TRBV7-9 and TRBJ2-1; D unresolved. The V and J ends lost 4 bases and 0 bases respectively, with 4 bases between them. Germline CDR1 SEHNR, CDR2 FQNEAQ (reference sequence). The CDR3 is made up of 13 amino acids.

V gene TRBV5-6 combines with J gene TRBJ1-2; the D is unclear. This CDR3 contains 16 residues. From germline, CDR1 is SGHDT and CDR2 YYEEEE. Trimming shortened V by 3 bases and J by 0 bases, and 15 bases separated the two germline ends. CDR3 sequence: CASSSGPYASNYGYTF. The CDR3 region has the DNA TGTGCCAGCAGCTCAGGACCCTATGCCTCTAACTATGGCTACACCTTC.

This sequence joins TRBV6-9 and TRBJ2-7, with D tentatively TRBD2 (6 bases). The CDR3 extends over 13 amino acids. V lost 5 bases, J lost 3 bases, and 11 bases lay in between. Germline V gene sequence: CDR1 MNHGY, CDR2 SVAAGI. The CDR3 is CASSEAGSYEQYV. CDR3 sequence (DNA): TGTGCCAGCAGTGAGGCGGGGAGCTACGAGCAGTACGTC.

V gene TRBV6-1 combines with J gene TRBJ1-5; D gene unclear. Trimming shortened V by 4 bases and J by 6 bases, and 4 bases separated the two germline ends. The germline CDR1 and CDR2 sequences are MNHNS and SASEGT. The CDR3 covers 11 residues. In nucleotides, the CDR3 is TGTGCCAGCAGTGTGGGTCAGCCCCAGCATTTT. This translates into CASSVGQPQHF.

The chain employs TRBV15 and TRBJ1-2, with D perhaps TRBD1 (5 bases). CDR3 length equals 15 residues. Germline V gives CDR1 LNHNV, CDR2 YYDKDF (reference sequence). V was trimmed by 0 bases and J by 6 bases, leaving 14 bases between them. CDR3 sequence: CATSRDAGRVDGYTF. As DNA, the CDR3 is TGTGCCACCAGCAGAGATGCAGGCAGGGTGGATGGCTACACCTTC. The complete variable domain, with remaining parts taken from reference TRBV15 and TRBJ1-2, reads DAMVIQNPRYQVTQFGKPVTLSCSQTLNHNVMYWYQQKSSQAPKLLFHYYDKDFNNEADTPDNFQSRRPNTSFCFLDIRSPGLGDTAMYLCATSRDAGRVDGYTFGSGTRLTVV.

J is TRBJ1-4 and V is TRBV6-1; a possible D gene is TRBD1 (6 bases). Germline CDR1 MNHNS, CDR2 SASEGT. V was clipped by 11 bases and J by 6 bases, with 16 bases between them. The CDR3 length is 13 residues. The CDR3: CAGHGGPDEKLFF. CDR3 nucleotide sequence: TGTGCCGGACATGGGGGGCCGGATGAAAAACTGTTTTTT.

The chain combines TRBV5-1 with TRBJ1-3; unclear D gene. Trimming removed 0 bases from V and 0 bases from J, with 7 bases in between. Per germline, CDR1 SGHRS and CDR2 YFSETQ. The CDR3 sequence is 15 residues long. Here the CDR3 reads CASSLDVNSGNTIYF. Written as DNA, the CDR3 is TGCGCCAGCAGCTTGGACGTCAACTCTGGAAACACCATATATTTT. The whole variable domain, filled in from reference TRBV5-1 and TRBJ1-3, reads KAGVTQTPRYLIKTRGQQVTLSCSPISGHRSVSWYQQTPGQGLQFLFEYFSETQRNKGNFPGRFSGRQFSNSRSEMNVSTLELGDSALYLCASSLDVNSGNTIYFGEGSWLTVV.

J is TRBJ1-5 and V is TRBV27; 8 bases agree with TRBD1. From germline, CDR1 is MNHEY and CDR2 SMNVEV (reference sequence). The CDR3 consists of 18 residues. With 7 bases clipped from V and 2 bases from J, the junction kept 16 bases outside the gene matches. The CDR3 sequence: CASTRGRGRGWGNQPQHF. The DNA for the CDR3 is TGTGCCAGCACTCGGGGCAGGGGGCGCGGATGGGGCAATCAGCCCCAGCATTTT.

The rearrangement joins TRBV9 to TRBJ2-7; 10 bases map to TRBD2. V was pared by 5 bases and J by 3 bases, with 5 bases of the junction left unmatched. The germline gives CDR1 SGDLS, CDR2 YYNGEE. The CDR3 has 14 amino acids. This chain's CDR3 is CASSTSSGSYEQYF. Here the CDR3 DNA reads TGTGCCAGCAGTACTTCTAGCGGGAGCTACGAGCAGTACTTC.

The rearrangement uses TRBV9 and TRBJ2-1; D call uncertain. The V gene's germline CDR1 is SGDLS and CDR2 YYNGEE. The CDR3 runs to 15 residues. Trimming shortened V by 3 bases and J by 0 bases, and 10 bases separated the two germline ends. Here the CDR3 DNA reads TGTGCCAGCAGCGCGACAAGGAACTCCTACAATGAGCAGTTCTTC. Protein sequence: CASSATRNSYNEQFF.

This clone was counted a single time. The chain combines TRBV6-9 with TRBJ2-5, with TRBD1 as a possible D gene (7 bases). This CDR3 is 15 amino acids long. Trimming shortened V by 7 bases and J by 9 bases, and 24 bases separated the two germline ends. Germline values: CDR1 MNHGY, CDR2 SVAAGI. This chain's CDR3 is CASTVDRRVGSAQYF. Here the CDR3 DNA reads TGTGCCAGCACCGTGGACAGGAGGGTAGGGTCGGCCCAGTACTTC.